This entry describes one T cell receptor (beta chain). Its antigen is still unknown. There were at least 5.5 micrograms of total RNA extracted from every sample. The data derive from a study of blood T cells in healthy people across ages. In germline, CDR1 is MNHEY, CDR2 SMNVEV (reference sequence). V gave up 2 bases and J gave up 10 bases, with 9 bases separating them. The CDR3 contains 13 residues. Study-wide results and caveats: Total diversity from one million sequenced T cells was likely underestimated.

The use of a sample-barcoded 5' primer and a J-beta primer mix characterized a second PCR of about 6 to 11 cycles. At least 2.5 million CDR3-containing paired-end reads were obtained per sample. TCRdb redid the calling of the 5' RACE reads with MiXCR, one entry per CDR3 protein. This table has about 680,000 distinct CDR3 sequences, 45% to 50% appearing once. The source material was blood. The TCR was taken from a woman between 55 and 75 years old in good health. This chain links TRBV27 with TRBJ1-6; D uncertain. DNA for the CDR3: TGTGCCAGCAGTTTACCAGATCTCTCACCCCTCCACTTT. Protein product: CASSLPDLSPLHF.